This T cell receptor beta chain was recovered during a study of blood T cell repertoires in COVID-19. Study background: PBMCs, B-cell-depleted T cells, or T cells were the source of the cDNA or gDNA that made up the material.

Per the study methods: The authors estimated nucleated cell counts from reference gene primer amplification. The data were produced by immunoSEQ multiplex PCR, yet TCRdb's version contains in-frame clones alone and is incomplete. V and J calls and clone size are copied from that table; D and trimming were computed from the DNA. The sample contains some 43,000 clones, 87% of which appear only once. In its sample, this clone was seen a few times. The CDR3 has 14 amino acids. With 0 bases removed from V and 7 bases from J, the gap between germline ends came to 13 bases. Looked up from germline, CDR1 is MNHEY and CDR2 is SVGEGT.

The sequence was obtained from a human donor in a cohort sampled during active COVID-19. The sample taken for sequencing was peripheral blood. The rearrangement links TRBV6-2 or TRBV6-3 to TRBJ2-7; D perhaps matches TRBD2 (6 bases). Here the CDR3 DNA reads TGTGCCAGCAGTTACTCGGACCTAGCGCCAGAGCAGTACTTC. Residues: CASSYSDLAPEQYF.